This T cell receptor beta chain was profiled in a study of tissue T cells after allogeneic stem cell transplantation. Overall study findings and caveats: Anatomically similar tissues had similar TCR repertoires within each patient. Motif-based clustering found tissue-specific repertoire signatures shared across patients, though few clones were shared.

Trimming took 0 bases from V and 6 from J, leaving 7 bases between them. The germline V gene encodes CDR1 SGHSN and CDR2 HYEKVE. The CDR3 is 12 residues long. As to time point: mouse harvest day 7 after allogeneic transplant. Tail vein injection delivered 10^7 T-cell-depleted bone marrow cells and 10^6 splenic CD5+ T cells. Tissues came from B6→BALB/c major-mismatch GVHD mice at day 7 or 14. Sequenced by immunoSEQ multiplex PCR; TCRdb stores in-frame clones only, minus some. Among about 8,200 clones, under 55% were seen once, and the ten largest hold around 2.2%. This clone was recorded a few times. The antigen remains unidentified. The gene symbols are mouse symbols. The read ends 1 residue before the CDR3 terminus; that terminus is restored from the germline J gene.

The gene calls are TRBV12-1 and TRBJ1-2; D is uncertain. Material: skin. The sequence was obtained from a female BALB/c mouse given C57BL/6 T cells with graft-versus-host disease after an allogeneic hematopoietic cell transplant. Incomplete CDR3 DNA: TGTGCCAGCTCTCTCGCCATGACCGACTACACC. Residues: CASSLAMTDYT. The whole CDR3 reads CASSLAMTDYTF.